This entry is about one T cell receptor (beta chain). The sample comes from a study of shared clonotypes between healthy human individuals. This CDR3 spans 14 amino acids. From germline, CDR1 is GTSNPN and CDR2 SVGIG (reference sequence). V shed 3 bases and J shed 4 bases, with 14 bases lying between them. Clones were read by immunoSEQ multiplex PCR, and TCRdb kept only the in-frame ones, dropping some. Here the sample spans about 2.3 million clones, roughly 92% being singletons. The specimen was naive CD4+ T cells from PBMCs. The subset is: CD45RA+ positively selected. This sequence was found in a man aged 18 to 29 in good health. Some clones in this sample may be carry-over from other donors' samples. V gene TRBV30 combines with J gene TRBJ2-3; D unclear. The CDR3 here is CAWRPSLPADTQYF. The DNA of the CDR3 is TGTGCCTGGAGGCCGAGTCTTCCCGCAGATACGCAGTATTTT.